The clone carrying this T cell receptor beta chain was counted a single time. As yet, its antigen is unknown. This specimen includes other DNA sequences encoding the same CDR3. The entry originates in a study of chemoradiotherapy in HPV16-positive cancers. Whole-study findings and limits: HPV-specific T cells were functionally defined from only a couple of HPV16-positive patients.

Here immunoSEQ multiplex PCR was the method, and the copy in TCRdb shows in-frame clones only, minus some. The sample has tens of thousands of clones; 90% are singletons. Repertoires were sampled repeatedly during chemoradiotherapy. Per the germline V gene, CDR1 is MNHEY and CDR2 is SVGAGI. This CDR3 contains 12 residues. Trimming cost V 2 bases and J 7 bases, with 8 bases left between them. This chain connects TRBV6-5 to TRBJ1-2; no definite D call. The source of this sequence is a human donor with HPV-associated anogenital cancer. Material: blood, obtained from a patient who underwent chemoradiotherapy. CDR3 region: CASSYRGSGYTF. In nucleotides, the CDR3 is TGTGCCAGCAGTTACAGAGGGTCTGGCTACACCTTC.